Each of the 27 T cell receptor beta chains below was sequenced from the same sample in a study of coeliac disease. Sequencing used immunoSEQ multiplex PCR; TCRdb keeps in-frame clones, though not all of them. This table holds roughly 4,000 clones, around 63% found once. Sequenced sample: lymphocytes from the gut lamina propria. These receptors originate from an older man without celiac disease.

V usage is TRBV4-1 and J usage is TRBJ1-4, with D maybe TRBD1 (5 bases). This CDR3 has 15 residues. Germline CDR1 MGHRA, CDR2 YSYEKL. V was clipped by 6 bases and J by 0 bases, with 11 bases between them. CDR3 sequence (DNA): TGCGCCAGCAGACGGTCAGGGCCAACTAATGAAAAACTGTTTTTT. Its translation: CASRRSGPTNEKLFF.

In nucleotides, the CDR3 is TGTGCCAGCAGCTATTACAGGGGATCCGGGGAGCTGTTTTTT. It codes for CASSYYRGSGELFF. This chain links TRBV5-4 with TRBJ2-2; 7 bases are a match to TRBD1. This CDR3 has 14 residues. Trimming cost V 3 bases and J 6 bases; bases outside gene matches: 5. Looked up from germline, CDR1 is SGHNT and CDR2 is YYREEE (reference sequence).

The chain has TRBV11-2 and TRBJ2-7, with unresolved D. The V end lost 1 base, the J end lost 2 bases, and 6 bases lay between the germline ends. This CDR3 is 13 amino acids long. Germline V gene lookup returns CDR1 SGHAT and CDR2 FQNNGV. CDR3 sequence reads: CASSLGHTYEQYF. The CDR3 region has the DNA TGTGCCAGCAGCTTAGGTCACACCTACGAGCAGTACTTC.

V usage is TRBV11-2 and J usage is TRBJ2-7, with D perhaps TRBD2 (5 bases). This CDR3 is built from 13 residues. V was shortened by 4 bases and J by 6 bases, with 13 bases between the two germline ends. Germline values: CDR1 SGHAT, CDR2 FQNNGV. This chain's CDR3 is CASSSGPRGEQYF. CDR3 DNA: TGTGCCAGCAGCTCCGGGCCTCGGGGCGAGCAGTACTTC.

This clone was seen once. This chain connects TRBV6-6 to TRBJ1-1, with TRBD1 matching over 7 bases. J gave up 7 bases and V 0 bases, and 5 bases lay outside the gene matches. This CDR3 is 14 amino acids long. The germline V gene has CDR1 MNHNY and CDR2 SVGAGI (reference sequence). CDR3 sequence: CASSYSGGANEAFF. Written as DNA, the CDR3 is TGTGCCAGCAGTTACTCAGGGGGCGCGAATGAAGCTTTCTTT.

The V gene is TRBV7-6, the J gene TRBJ2-3, with 12 bases fitting TRBD2. The V and J ends lost 1 base and 0 bases, in that order; junction bases with no gene match: 5. The germline V gene has CDR1 SGHVS and CDR2 FNYEAQ. The CDR3 sequence is 18 residues long. The CDR3 DNA follows: TGTGCCAGCAGCTTAGAGGGAGGACTAGCGGGGAGCACAGATACGCAGTATTTT. Translated: CASSLEGGLAGSTDTQYF.

This clone has a single count. CDR3 amino acids: CASSLAGGLYEQYF. The CDR3, as DNA: TGTGCCAGCAGCTTAGCGGGGGGGCTCTACGAGCAGTACTTC. The J gene is TRBJ2-7, the V gene TRBV7-8; TRBD2 might be the D (7 bases). CDR1 is SGHVS and CDR2 is FQNEAQ in the germline V gene. CDR3 size: 14 residues. Trimming left V 0 bases short and J 3 bases short, with 9 bases between.

V usage is TRBV6-1 and J usage is TRBJ1-2, with 7 bases aligning to TRBD1. CDR1 is MNHNS, CDR2 SASEGT, per germline. V lost 4 bases and J lost 11; bases outside the gene matches: 10. The CDR3 has 13 amino acids. The CDR3 DNA sequence: TGTGCCAGCAGTGGACCGGGACAGAGATTTTACACCTTC. This encodes CASSGPGQRFYTF.

The V and J genes are TRBV28 and TRBJ1-2; weak D call: TRBD1 (6 bases). Germline V gene data show CDR1 as MDHEN and CDR2 as SYDVKM. The CDR3 loop spans 14 amino acids. The germline V and J ends were trimmed by 4 bases and 2 bases, with 11 bases remaining between them. CDR3: CASSSTGTNYGYTF. CDR3 nucleotides: TGTGCCAGCAGTTCAACCGGGACAAACTATGGCTACACCTTC.

The rearrangement links TRBV2 to TRBJ2-3, with 8 nucleotides matching TRBD2. This CDR3 spans 15 amino acids. V lost 4 bases and J lost 2; bases outside the gene matches: 5. The germline CDR1 and CDR2 sequences are SNHLY and FYNNEI. The DNA of the CDR3 is TGTGCCAGCAGTGTCACGGGGGGGCCCACAGATACGCAGTATTTT. This sequence encodes CASSVTGGPTDTQYF.

This clone occurred a few times. The genes are TRBV28 and TRBJ1-3; D uncertain. V shed 4 bases and J shed 1 base, with 11 bases lying between them. CDR3 length equals 15 residues. The germline V gene has CDR1 MDHEN and CDR2 SYDVKM. The CDR3 bases are TGTGCCAGCAGTTCATCTTCCCGGTCTGGAAACACCATATATTTT. Its translation: CASSSSSRSGNTIYF.

The V call is TRBV6-1, the J call TRBJ2-1; 7 bases line up with TRBD1. The CDR3 has 13 residues. Losses at the gene ends were 7 bases for V and 4 bases for J; bases not matched to a gene: 4. Looked up from germline, CDR1 is MNHNS and CDR2 is SASEGT. The CDR3 region is CASNPTGYNEQFF. The CDR3 DNA is TGTGCCAGCAACCCGACAGGGTACAATGAGCAGTTCTTC.

J is TRBJ1-6 and V is TRBV6-5; tentative D call: TRBD1 (6 bases). Trimming shortened V by 2 bases and J by 8 bases, and 13 bases separated the two germline ends. The CDR3 sequence is 15 residues long. The germline CDR1 and CDR2 sequences are MNHEY and SVGAGI. In nucleotides, the CDR3 is TGTGCCAGCAGTTACACTTCTGGGGGCTATTCACCCCTCCACTTT. It translates to CASSYTSGGYSPLHF.

CDR3 loop: CASRSSGGYTEAFF. In nucleotides, the CDR3 is TGCGCCAGCAGGTCCAGCGGGGGATACACTGAAGCTTTCTTT. The chain carries TRBV5-1 and TRBJ1-1, with D possibly matching TRBD1 (5 bases). The V gene's germline CDR1 is SGHRS and CDR2 YFSETQ. The CDR3 extends over 14 amino acids. Trimming removed 5 bases from V and 3 bases from J, with 14 bases in between.

This chain links TRBV2 with TRBJ2-3; TRBD2 aligns across 9 bases. This CDR3 is built from 16 residues. V shed 7 bases and J 0 bases; nucleotides not matched to a gene: 8. Per the germline V gene, CDR1 is SNHLY and CDR2 is FYNNEI. For the CDR3, the DNA is TGTGCCAGCACCACTCGAGCGGGGGGTAGCACAGATACGCAGTATTTT. It translates to CASTTRAGGSTDTQYF.

CDR3: CSVETGFGEKLFF. DNA for the CDR3: TGCAGCGTTGAAACAGGGTTTGGCGAAAAACTGTTTTTT. The V and J genes are TRBV29-1 and TRBJ1-4, with D perhaps TRBD1 (6 bases). The CDR3 extends over 13 amino acids. Deletions cut 2 bases from V and 8 bases from J, with 12 bases between. CDR1 is SQVTM and CDR2 is ANQGSEA in the germline V gene.

This clone was counted a few times. V and J are TRBV6-5 and TRBJ1-6; 7 bases match TRBD1. CDR1 and CDR2 from the germline V gene are MNHEY and SVGAGI. This CDR3 has 13 amino acids. After removal of 5 bases from V and 13 bases from J, the junction contained 8 bases not matched to a gene. CDR3 region: CASSVTGERPLHF. The CDR3 DNA reads TGTGCCAGCAGTGTCACAGGGGAACGGCCCCTCCACTTT.

The V call is TRBV7-2, the J call TRBJ2-5, with D possibly being TRBD2 (5 bases). V was cut by 7 bases and J by 1 base, with 10 bases left in between. From germline, CDR1 is SGHTA and CDR2 FQGNSA. The length of the CDR3 is 13 residues. In nucleotides, the CDR3 is TGTGCCAGCAATCCGGGGTCCCAAGAGACCCAGTACTTC. Its translation: CASNPGSQETQYF. Full variable domain (missing parts from reference TRBV7-2 and TRBJ2-5): GAGVSQSPSNKVTEKGKDVELRCDPISGHTALYWYRQSLGQGLEFLIYFQGNSAPDKSGLPSDRFSAERTGGSVSTLTIQRTQQEDSAVYLCASNPGSQETQYFGPGTRLLVL.

The chain combines TRBV28 with TRBJ1-2; 8 nucleotides match TRBD1. CDR1 is MDHEN and CDR2 is SYDVKM in the germline V gene. The CDR3 runs to 13 residues. V dropped 5 bases and J dropped 5; count of bases not matched to a gene: 4. The CDR3 DNA is TGTGCCAGCAGTGGACAGGGACTTTATGGCTACACCTTC. It codes for CASSGQGLYGYTF.

This clone was observed once. This rearrangement joins TRBV6-6 to TRBJ1-5, with 8 nucleotides matching TRBD1. Germline V gene sequence: CDR1 MNHNY, CDR2 SVGAGI (reference sequence). Trimming removed 7 bases from V and 9 bases from J; junction bases left unmatched: 8. The CDR3 totals 13 residues. The chain's CDR3 is CASTTTGERPQHF. Here the CDR3 DNA reads TGTGCCAGCACCACGACAGGGGAAAGGCCCCAGCATTTT.

A few counts support this clone. The V call is TRBV28, the J call TRBJ2-3, with D possibly TRBD1 on 6 matching bases. Germline lookup yields CDR1 MDHEN and CDR2 SYDVKM. The CDR3 contains 13 residues. Trimming took off 6 bases at V and 7 bases at J, with 14 bases between the two ends. CDR3 in DNA: TGTGCCAGCAGAAACCCTGGGGGCTATACGCAGTATTTT. Translating it yields CASRNPGGYTQYF.

The genes are TRBV2 and TRBJ2-2; D perhaps matches TRBD1 (6 bases). CDR1 is SNHLY and CDR2 is FYNNEI in the germline V gene. V was cut by 4 bases and J by 6 bases, with 12 bases left in between. This CDR3 is built from 14 residues. The CDR3: CASSGQGTAGELFF. CDR3 bases: TGTGCCAGCAGTGGCCAGGGGACGGCCGGGGAGCTGTTTTTT.

This clone was picked up a small number of times. The same CDR3 can be traced to other DNA sequences in this sample. The rearrangement joins TRBV6-1 to TRBJ2-5, with 9 bases aligning to TRBD2. Germline loops: CDR1 MNHNS, CDR2 SASEGT. The CDR3 runs 14 residues. Unmatched junction bases numbered 5, after V lost 7 bases and J lost 2 bases. The CDR3 nucleotides read TGTGCCAGCAAGGCGGGGGGGCCTCAAGAGACCCAGTACTTC. This sequence encodes CASKAGGPQETQYF.

This clone was seen only a few times. This sequence joins TRBV6-1 and TRBJ2-6; possible D gene TRBD2, 7 bases. Per the germline V gene, CDR1 is MNHNS and CDR2 is SASEGT. The CDR3 is 15 amino acids. V shed 6 bases and J shed 4 bases, with 13 bases lying between them. CDR3: CASRKGGSGANVLTF. CDR3 bases: TGTGCCAGCAGGAAGGGGGGGAGCGGGGCCAACGTCCTGACTTTC.

The chain employs TRBV4-1 and TRBJ1-5, with D possibly matching TRBD1 (6 bases). Germline V lookup: CDR1 MGHRA, CDR2 YSYEKL. CDR3 length: 14 residues. Trimming took 5 bases from V and 2 from J, leaving 10 bases between them. CDR3 residues: CASSTRTGNQPQHF. CDR3 in DNA: TGCGCCAGCAGCACACGGACAGGCAATCAGCCCCAGCATTTT.

This chain links TRBV23-1 with TRBJ2-7, with a possible D match to TRBD1 (7 bases). TRBV23-1 is sorted into the ORF group, with uncertain function. V was clipped by 9 bases and J by 2 bases, with 23 bases between them. This CDR3 comprises 16 residues. CDR3 sequence: CASPRGPGTVTYEQYF. The CDR3 DNA is TGCGCCAGTCCCCGGGGGCCCGGGACAGTTACCTACGAGCAGTACTTC.

This clone is medium-sized (0.01 to 0.1%). The chain joins TRBV28 to TRBJ2-7; perhaps TRBD1 as D (6 bases). V was trimmed by 7 bases and J by 3 bases, leaving 16 bases between them. CDR1 and CDR2 from the germline V gene are MDHEN and SYDVKM. The CDR3 has 14 residues. The CDR3 loop is CASNKQGRDYEQYF. The CDR3 DNA follows: TGTGCCAGCAACAAACAGGGTCGCGACTACGAGCAGTACTTC. The full variable domain, in which reference TRBV28 and TRBJ2-7 provide the parts outside the CDR3, is DVKVTQSSRYLVKRTGEKVFLECVQDMDHENMFWYRQDPGLGLRLIYFSYDVKMKEKGDIPEGYSVSREKKERFSLILESASTNQTSMYLCASNKQGRDYEQYFGPGTRLTVT.